In its sample, the clone carrying this T cell receptor (beta chain) was seen many times. Unique molecular identifiers were incorporated during preparation of the TCRbeta library. TCRdb itself ran the PCR reads through MiXCR, one entry per CDR3 protein. The table shows roughly 280,000 distinct CDR3 sequences, with 11% occurring only once. This specimen comes from a study of T-cell reconstitution after alpha-beta-depleted transplantation in children. CDR1 is MNHEY and CDR2 is SMNVEV in the germline V gene (reference sequence). The ends were cut back, 7 bases at V and 5 bases at J, with 8 bases in the middle. This CDR3 has 11 residues.

The sequenced sample was peripheral blood, obtained 180 days after TCRalphabeta/CD19-depleted stem cell transplant. The rearrangement uses TRBV27 and TRBJ1-1; D gene ambiguous. This receptor was obtained from a male patient between 2 and 9 years old who had a stem cell transplant for chronic granulomatous disease, so the T cells may come from the graft donor. CDR3 bases: TGTGCCAGCAAGCTAGGGACTGAAGCTTTCTTT. Translated: CASKLGTEAFF.